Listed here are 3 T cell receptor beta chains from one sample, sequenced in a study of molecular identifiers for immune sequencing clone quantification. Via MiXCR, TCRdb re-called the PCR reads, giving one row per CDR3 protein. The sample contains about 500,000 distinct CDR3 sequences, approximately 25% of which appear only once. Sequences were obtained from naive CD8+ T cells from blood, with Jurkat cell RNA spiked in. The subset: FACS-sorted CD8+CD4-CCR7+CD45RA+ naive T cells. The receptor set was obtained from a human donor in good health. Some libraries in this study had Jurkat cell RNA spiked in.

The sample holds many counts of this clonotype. The CDR3: CASRAGGRTEAFF. DNA for the CDR3: TGTGCCAGCAGAGCAGGGGGAAGGACTGAAGCTTTCTTT. The chain employs TRBV6-2 or TRBV6-3 and TRBJ1-1, with TRBD1 matching over 7 bases. Unmatched junction bases numbered 6, after V lost 6 bases and J lost 5 bases. The CDR3 contains 13 residues. Germline CDR1 is MNHEY and CDR2 is SVGEGT.

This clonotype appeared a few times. The CDR3 loop is CASSSRGTGIPYEQYF. CDR3 DNA: TGTGCCAGCAGCTCTAGGGGGACAGGAATTCCCTACGAGCAGTACTTC. J is TRBJ2-7 and V is TRBV7-6, with 8 bases identical to TRBD1. V dropped 4 bases and J dropped 2; count of bases not matched to a gene: 10. The CDR3 length is 16 residues. Germline CDR1 is SGHVS and CDR2 is FNYEAQ.

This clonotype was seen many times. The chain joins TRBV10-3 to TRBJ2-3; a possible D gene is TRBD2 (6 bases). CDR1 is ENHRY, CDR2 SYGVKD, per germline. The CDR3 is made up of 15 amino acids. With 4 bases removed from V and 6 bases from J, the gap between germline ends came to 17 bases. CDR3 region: CAISGTGGVADTQYF. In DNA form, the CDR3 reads TGTGCCATCAGTGGAACGGGCGGGGTAGCCGATACGCAGTATTTT.